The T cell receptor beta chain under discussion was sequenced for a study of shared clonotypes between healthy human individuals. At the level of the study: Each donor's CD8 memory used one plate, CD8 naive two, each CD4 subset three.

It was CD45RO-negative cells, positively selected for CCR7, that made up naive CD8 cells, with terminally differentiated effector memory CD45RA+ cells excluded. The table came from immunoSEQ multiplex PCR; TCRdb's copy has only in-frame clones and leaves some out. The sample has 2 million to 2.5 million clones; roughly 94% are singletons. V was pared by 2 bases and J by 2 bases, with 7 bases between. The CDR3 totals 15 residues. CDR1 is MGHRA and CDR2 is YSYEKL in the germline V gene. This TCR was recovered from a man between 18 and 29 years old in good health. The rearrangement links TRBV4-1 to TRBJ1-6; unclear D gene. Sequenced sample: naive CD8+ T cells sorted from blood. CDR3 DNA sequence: TGCGCCAGCAGCCAACCAAGGACCTATAATTCACCCCTCCACTTT. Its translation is CASSQPRTYNSPLHF.